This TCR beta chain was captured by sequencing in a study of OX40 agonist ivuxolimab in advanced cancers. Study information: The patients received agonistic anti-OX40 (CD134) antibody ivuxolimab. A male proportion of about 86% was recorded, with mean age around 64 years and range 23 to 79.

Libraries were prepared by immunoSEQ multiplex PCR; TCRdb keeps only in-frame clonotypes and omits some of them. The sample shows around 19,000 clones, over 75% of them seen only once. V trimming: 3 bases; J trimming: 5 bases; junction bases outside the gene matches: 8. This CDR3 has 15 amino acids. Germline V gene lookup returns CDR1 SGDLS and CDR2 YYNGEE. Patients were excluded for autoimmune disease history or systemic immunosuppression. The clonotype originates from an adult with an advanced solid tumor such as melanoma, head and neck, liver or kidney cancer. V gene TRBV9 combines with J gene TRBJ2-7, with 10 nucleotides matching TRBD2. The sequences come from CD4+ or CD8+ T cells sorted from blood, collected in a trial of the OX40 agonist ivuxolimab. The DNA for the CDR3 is TGTGCCAGCAGCGCAAGTGGACTAGCGGAGGACGAGCAGTACTTC. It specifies CASSASGLAEDEQYF.